The entry that follows covers one T cell receptor (beta chain) sequence. Its antigen is still unknown. No much larger clone exists at a distance of one base, and base qualities are not known. This specimen comes from a study of shared T cell receptors in the human thymus (dated by TCRdb to 2020 to 2023). About the study as a whole: The study examined how self-reactive, shared T-cell receptor alpha chains are generated in the human thymus.

The CDR3 runs 16 amino acids, cysteine and phenylalanine included. The only DNA kept is the CDR3, 48 bases in frame from the first base. Germline trimming amounts to 6 bases on V and 5 bases on J, with 13 as the count of junction bases outside the gene matches. CDR1 and CDR2 (LNHDA, SQIVND) derive from the germline V gene (reference sequence). The library was generated by the immunoSEQ multiplex PCR assay. TCRdb provides this immuneACCESS table in a form limited to in-frame rearrangements. Some clones are lacking; in checked studies, under half of them reflect an unresolved V gene, and why the rest are absent is not known. This sample is represented by hundreds of thousands of clones; around 87% of them were singletons. The biggest ten clones account for roughly 0.0086% of the sample. The same sample was also studied in work on human thymus T cells. From that second study: In Finland, the donors were immunologically healthy infants who were having open corrective cardiac surgery for congenital heart defects. The thymus tissue came from surgical resects taken out during corrective cardiac surgery. V and J gene segment usage appeared biased in both thymic and peripheral blood repertoires. According to the related research, thymic TCR repertoires were highly overlapping among unrelated individuals. The study used seven to nine infant thymus samples plus four related peripheral blood samples to characterize TCR alpha and beta repertoires. Donor ages ranging from about 7 to 250 days were recorded, and five to seven male and a couple of female infants were included in the cohort. Thymocytes were released mechanically from tissue and stored at -70 °C as pellets of 10-30 million cells. A QIAsymphony instrument was used to extract genomic DNA from frozen cell pellets. TCRB and TCRAD loci were amplified from a standardized quantity of quality-controlled genomic DNA using the immunoSEQ multiplex PCR assay. The amplicons covered the V(D)J region and were long enough to include the CDR3 and to identify the V and J genes. The amplicons were sequenced on an Illumina platform via the commercial immunoSEQ service. Primer bias and sequencing errors were corrected as previously described, and TCRAD and TCRB definitions were based on the IMGT database. immunoSEQ Analyzer 3.0 and VDJTools were used for repertoire analysis, which covered basic statistics, V/J segment usage, diversity estimates, rarefaction and pairwise overlap. Diversity was estimated with Chao1, ChaoE, Efron-Thisted, Shannon and inverse Simpson indices, and also on datasets down-sampled to the smallest sample. Repertoire overlap was determined by strict matching of CDR3 nucleotide sequence, V gene and J gene, and Jaccard-based multidimensional scaling clustering was applied. On average, thymus samples yielded about 810,000 unique TCRB clonotypes, whereas blood samples yielded some 85,000.

The TCR originated in a boy less than two years old with a congenital heart defect. Donor details come from another sample of the same person, matched by shared clones. The rearrangement combines TRBV19 with TRBJ1-5, with 7 junctional bases fitting TRBD1. The sequenced sample consisted of thymocytes. The DNA sequence is TGTGCCAGTAGCCAACGGAAAGGGACAGAGTATCAGCCCCAGCATTTT. Its coded protein is CASSQRKGTEYQPQHF.